Each of the 25 T cell receptor beta chains below was sequenced from the same sample in a study of beta chain features in type 1 diabetes. The isolated RNA, all of it, was reverse transcribed, so expressed TCRB transcripts were what got sequenced. Sequenced by immunoSEQ multiplex PCR; TCRdb stores in-frame clones only, minus some. The table has fewer than 900,000 clones, 17% seen once. The sequenced sample was naive CD4+ T cells from blood. These TCRs come from a woman aged 18-29 years in good health.

This clone showed up just a few times. This rearrangement joins TRBV7-8 to TRBJ1-2, with 9 bases aligning to TRBD1. V lost 6 bases and J lost 4; bases outside the gene matches: 3. The germline V gene encodes CDR1 SGHVS and CDR2 FQNEAQ. The CDR3 runs to 13 residues. CDR3 loop: CASRPDRGYGYTF. The CDR3 region has the DNA TGTGCCAGCAGACCGGACAGGGGCTATGGCTACACCTTC.

This clone turned up a few times. This rearrangement joins TRBV11-2 to TRBJ2-3; unclear D gene. Germline assignment: CDR1 SGHAT and CDR2 FQNNGV. Trimming shortened V by 1 base and J by 0 bases, and 8 bases separated the two germline ends. The CDR3 consists of 15 residues. The CDR3 DNA is TGTGCCAGCAGCTTAGGCCGGGCTAGCACAGATACGCAGTATTTT. It specifies CASSLGRASTDTQYF. The complete variable domain, with remaining parts taken from reference TRBV11-2 and TRBJ2-3, reads EAGVAQSPRYKIIEKRQSVAFWCNPISGHATLYWYQQILGQGPKLLIQFQNNGVVDDSQLPKDRFSAERLKGVDSTLKIQPAKLEDSAVYLCASSLGRASTDTQYFGPGTRLTVL.

The chain links TRBV7-2 to TRBJ1-2; unclear D gene. This CDR3 spans 12 amino acids. Germline V gene data show CDR1 as SGHTA and CDR2 as FQGNSA. V lost 10 bases and J 2 bases, leaving 11 bases between the germline ends. The CDR3 here is CATHGVNYGYTF. The CDR3 region has the DNA TGTGCCACTCACGGGGTGAACTATGGCTACACCTTC.

The chain uses TRBV28 and TRBJ2-1; 9 nucleotides match TRBD1. Trimming removed 5 bases from V and 0 bases from J; junction bases left unmatched: 5. CDR3 length equals 16 residues. Looked up from germline, CDR1 is MDHEN and CDR2 is SYDVKM. The CDR3 loop is CASSQTGGGSYNEQFF. The CDR3 nucleotides read TGTGCCAGCAGTCAGACAGGGGGTGGCTCCTACAATGAGCAGTTCTTC.

As to this clone: The same CDR3 arises from other DNA sequences in this sample as well. The J gene is TRBJ1-5, the V gene TRBV10-3; D unclear. Germline loops: CDR1 ENHRY, CDR2 SYGVKD. The germline V and J ends were trimmed by 2 bases and 1 base, with 15 bases remaining between them. CDR3 length equals 17 residues. The CDR3 DNA sequence: TGTGCCATCAGTGAGACGTACGGTTGGGGAAGCAATCAGCCCCAGCATTTT. It codes for CAISETYGWGSNQPQHF.

The chain is built from TRBV7-9 and TRBJ2-1, with 8 bases identical to TRBD2. Trimming removed 4 bases from V and 7 bases from J; junction bases left unmatched: 15. Germline lookup yields CDR1 SEHNR and CDR2 FQNEAQ (reference sequence). The CDR3 contains 17 residues. CDR3 DNA: TGTGCCAGCAGCTACGGGAGCGGGAGTGCTTCGTTGAATGAGCAGTTCTTC. Translated, it gives CASSYGSGSASLNEQFF.

The rearrangement joins TRBV5-1 to TRBJ2-5; tentative D call: TRBD2 (5 bases). This CDR3 comprises 15 residues. The V end lost 1 base, the J end lost 5 bases, and 15 bases lay between the germline ends. Looked up from germline, CDR1 is SGHRS and CDR2 is YFSETQ. DNA for the CDR3: TGCGCCAGCAGCTTGAGTAGAGGGTCGGGGGAGACCCAGTACTTC. This encodes CASSLSRGSGETQYF.

The CDR3 here is CASSLGRDYEQYF. The CDR3 bases are TGTGCCAGCAGTTTGGGCAGGGACTACGAGCAGTACTTC. The chain has TRBV28 and TRBJ2-7, with a tentative D call TRBD1 (5 bases). The CDR3 totals 13 residues. Trimming took 3 bases from V and 3 from J, leaving 9 bases between them. Germline V CDR1 and CDR2: MDHEN, SYDVKM.

The sample holds a few counts of this clone. J is TRBJ2-1 and V is TRBV6-5; 7 nucleotides align to TRBD1. The germline V gene has CDR1 MNHEY and CDR2 SVGAGI. CDR3 length equals 14 residues. The junction had 9 bases not matched to a gene; V was cut back by 4 bases and J by 9 bases. The DNA for the CDR3 is TGTGCCAGCAGTTCCCCTCCAGGGGGTGGTGAGCAGTTCTTC. Protein product: CASSSPPGGGEQFF.

The sample holds a few counts of this clone. J is TRBJ2-1 and V is TRBV5-1; TRBD2 matches at 11 bases. Losses at the gene ends were 0 bases for V and 9 bases for J; bases not matched to a gene: 14. The CDR3 has 18 amino acids. Germline V gene sequence: CDR1 SGHRS, CDR2 YFSETQ. CDR3: CASSLAVILAGGRVEQFF. The DNA for the CDR3 is TGCGCCAGCAGCTTGGCCGTGATTCTAGCGGGAGGTAGGGTTGAGCAGTTCTTC. Drawing the rest from reference TRBV5-1 and TRBJ2-1, the complete variable domain is KAGVTQTPRYLIKTRGQQVTLSCSPISGHRSVSWYQQTPGQGLQFLFEYFSETQRNKGNFPGRFSGRQFSNSRSEMNVSTLELGDSALYLCASSLAVILAGGRVEQFFGPGTRLTVL.

This clone was seen more than once but under ten times. This rearrangement joins TRBV4-1 to TRBJ2-6; 9 bases map to TRBD1. Germline CDR1 is MGHRA and CDR2 is YSYEKL. Germline trimming cut 5 bases from V and 0 bases from J; bases unmatched to any gene: 11. CDR3 length: 19 residues. The CDR3 nucleotides read TGCGCCAGCAGCACCCGGGACAGGGCCGCCGGCTCTGGGGCCAACGTCCTGACTTTC. This encodes CASSTRDRAAGSGANVLTF.

The CDR3 DNA reads TGTGCCACCAGCAGAGATTTCACCCCCGGCTATGGCTACACCTTC. This codes for CATSRDFTPGYGYTF. The chain joins TRBV15 to TRBJ1-2, with D unclear. The V gene's germline CDR1 is LNHNV and CDR2 YYDKDF (reference sequence). This CDR3 region has 15 residues. V was pared by 0 bases and J by 4 bases, with 12 bases between.

In the case of this clone: A read error may account for a junction end that differs from germline. The CDR3 region has the DNA TGCCTCAGCAAGGGGGGGAACTATGGCTACACCTTC. It encodes CLSKGGNYGYTF. This chain joins TRBV28 and TRBJ1-2; D may be TRBD1 (6 bases). The CDR3 is 12 amino acids. Germline CDR1 is MDHEN and CDR2 is SYDVKM.

This clone was found a few times. V usage is TRBV7-9 and J usage is TRBJ2-7, with 8 bases fitting TRBD1. The CDR3 length is 15 residues. Germline V CDR1 and CDR2: SEHNR, FQNEAQ (reference sequence). The V and J ends lost 5 bases and 7 bases, in that order; junction bases with no gene match: 13. CDR3 DNA sequence: TGTGCCAGCAGCACCTTCCGGACAGGGACGGGGGAGCAGTACTTC. It is translated as CASSTFRTGTGEQYF. The full variable domain, completed using reference TRBV7-9 and TRBJ2-7, is DTGVSQNPRHKITKRGQNVTFRCDPISEHNRLYWYRQTLGQGPEFLTYFQNEAQLEKSRLLSDRFSAERPKGSFSTLEIQRTEQGDSAMYLCASSTFRTGTGEQYFGPGTRLTVT.

There are a few counts of this clone. The gene calls are TRBV21-1 and TRBJ2-5; TRBD1, as called in the table, went unchecked against the DNA. TRBV21-1 is annotated as a pseudogene. This CDR3 is built from 17 residues. The CDR3: CASSNRRTGVSQETQYF. CDR3 bases: TGTGCCAGCAGCAATAGGAGGACAGGGGTTTCCCAAGAGACCCAGTACTTC.

This clone was detected a few times. The rearrangement uses TRBV19 and TRBJ2-1, with 14 bases lining up with TRBD2. The CDR3 covers 17 residues. V shed 4 bases and J 7 bases; nucleotides not matched to a gene: 9. The germline CDR1 and CDR2 sequences are LNHDA and SQIVND (reference sequence). The CDR3 loop reads CASSRRLAGGHWNEQFF. CDR3 in DNA: TGTGCCAGTAGTAGGCGACTAGCGGGAGGGCATTGGAATGAGCAGTTCTTC.

Comment on this clone: The junction shows a germline mismatch at one end, possibly a read error. V gene TRBV27 combines with J gene TRBJ2-7, with D tentatively TRBD2 (6 bases). Germline CDR1 and CDR2: MNHEY and SMNVEV (reference sequence). CDR3 size: 16 residues. The CDR3 loop is CSSQPATGRGAYEQYF. The CDR3 region has the DNA TGCTCATCCCAGCCAGCAACCGGGAGAGGGGCCTACGAGCAGTACTTC.

The J gene is TRBJ2-4, the V gene TRBV18; perhaps TRBD1 as D (6 bases). The germline CDR1 and CDR2 sequences are KGHSH and LQKENI. V gave up 5 bases and J gave up 2 bases, with 10 bases separating them. This CDR3 is 14 amino acids long. The DNA for the CDR3 is TGTGCCAGCTCAGCCCAGGGGACCAAAAACATTCAGTACTTC. Translating it yields CASSAQGTKNIQYF.

This clone has a handful of counts. The chain uses TRBV6-1 and TRBJ2-1, with a possible D match to TRBD2 (6 bases). Per the germline V gene, CDR1 is MNHNS and CDR2 is SASEGT. The CDR3 has 15 residues. V lost 7 bases, J lost 5 bases, and 18 bases lay in between. The CDR3 nucleotides are TGTGCCAGCAACCCGACTAGTTTCCCTGACAATGAGCAGTTCTTC. This sequence encodes CASNPTSFPDNEQFF.

This clone was counted a few times. The rearrangement uses TRBV10-3 and TRBJ1-4; D perhaps matches TRBD1 (5 bases). V was shortened by 4 bases and J by 7 bases, with 10 bases between the two germline ends. Looked up from germline, CDR1 is ENHRY and CDR2 is SYGVKD. The length of the CDR3 is 13 residues. The CDR3 region is CAISASGFEKLFF. The CDR3 nucleotides read TGTGCCATCAGTGCTTCAGGGTTTGAAAAACTGTTTTTT.

This clone occurred a few times. The chain couples TRBV6-6 to TRBJ1-1, with 7 bases aligning to TRBD1. From germline, CDR1 is MNHNY and CDR2 SVGAGI (reference sequence). The CDR3 has 14 residues. With V trimmed by 5 bases and J by 1 base, 4 bases remained unmatched. Here the CDR3 DNA reads TGTGCCAGCAGTCTGACAGGGACGAACACTGAAGCTTTCTTT. Amino acid sequence: CASSLTGTNTEAFF.

This clone was counted a few times. The rearrangement links TRBV13 to TRBJ2-1; TRBD2 matches 12 bases. V lost 2 bases, J lost 3 bases, and 20 bases stayed unmatched. The germline V gene has CDR1 PRHDT and CDR2 FYEKMQ (reference sequence). This CDR3 spans 22 amino acids. CDR3 bases: TGTGCCAGCAGCTTAAAGGGGTCCCCGAGACTAGCGGGAGTCCTGCTCTACAATGAGCAGTTCTTC. Amino acids: CASSLKGSPRLAGVLLYNEQFF.

The rearrangement uses TRBV6-5 and TRBJ2-7; TRBD2 aligns across 9 bases. CDR1 is MNHEY and CDR2 is SVGAGI in the germline V gene. The CDR3 consists of 15 residues. J lost 3 bases, V lost 6 bases, and 9 bases had no gene match. CDR3 amino acids: CASSLRLAGIYEQYF. CDR3 DNA: TGTGCCAGCAGCCTCCGGCTAGCGGGAATCTACGAGCAGTACTTC.

This clone appeared a few times. The gene calls are TRBV11-1 and TRBJ1-1; D remains ambiguous. The CDR3 sequence is 13 residues long. The germline gives CDR1 SGHAT, CDR2 FQDESV (reference sequence). Trimming stripped 0 bases from V and 3 bases from J, with 5 bases between. This CDR3 reads CASSLALYTEAFF. CDR3 nucleotide sequence: TGTGCCAGCAGCTTAGCGCTGTACACTGAAGCTTTCTTT.

This chain uses TRBV7-3 with TRBJ2-5; 8 bases are a match to TRBD1. The CDR3 consists of 13 residues. Germline-derived CDR1 and CDR2 are SGHTA and FQGTGA. After removal of 2 bases from V and 7 bases from J, the junction contained 3 bases not matched to a gene. The CDR3 protein is CASSLSRGRTQYF. DNA of the CDR3: TGTGCCAGCAGCTTATCCAGGGGGCGGACCCAGTACTTC.